Listed below are T cell receptor beta chains from one sample, sequenced in a study of monozygotic twins with inflammatory bowel disease. TCRdb re-analyzed the 5' RACE reads; it lists each CDR3 protein once, without DNA. The sample has about 99,000 distinct CDR3 sequences. Sequencing used blood. The receptors shown here come from a human donor with ulcerative colitis or Crohn's disease, or a healthy co-twin of an affected twin (not recorded which). The CDR3 runs from the conserved cysteine through the conserved F or W.

TRBV6-5,15,TRBJ2-7,CASSYSQLGAYEQYF
TRBV5-1,15,TRBJ2-3,CASSRLAGITDTQYF
TRBV4-3,15,TRBJ2-1,CASSQDGDPRGEQFF
TRBV7-9,15,TRBJ1-1,CASSPRGVRGTEAFF
TRBV5-6,14,TRBJ1-1,CASSLFWENTEAFF
TRBV5-6,17,TRBJ1-4,CASSFLSSDREREKLFF
TRBV27,16,TRBJ2-6,CASSRMTGRGANVLTF
TRBV7-6,14,TRBJ1-2,CASSLGTDAYGYTF
TRBV6-1,16,TRBJ1-3,CASRGRFTSSGNTIYF
TRBV7-9,17,TRBJ1-4,CASSPGDQGTTNEKLFF
TRBV6-5,16,TRBJ2-2,CASSYSIRGGRGELFF
TRBV6-6,12,TRBJ1-4,CASTGQVVELFF
TRBV6-5,14,TRBJ1-4,CASSFGTGIEKLFF
TRBV6-2/TRBV6-3,13,TRBJ2-7,CASSYVISYEQYF
TRBV18,13,TRBJ2-7,CASSPPGGYEQYF
TRBV7-2,17,TRBJ1-5,CASSLESGLKFNQPQHF
TRBV5-1,18,TRBJ1-2,CASSLSINPKIFSYGYTF
TRBV30,15,TRBJ2-2,CAWSVRQTRSGELFF
TRBV7-2,15,TRBJ2-7,CASSLEAGKIHEQYF
TRBV7-2,13,TRBJ1-3,CASSPGQGNTIYF
TRBV19,15,TRBJ1-2,CASSPRAGLNYGYTF
TRBV3-1,13,TRBJ2-1,CASRGVVHNEQFF
TRBV18,17,TRBJ1-5,CASSPRSRTVSNQPQHF
TRBV11-2,14,TRBJ2-7,CASSLAWKAHEQYF
TRBV18,13,TRBJ2-5,CASSPGQQETQYF
TRBV10-3,14,TRBJ2-7,CATERAGGVYEQYF
TRBV5-4,13,TRBJ1-1,CASSLASGLEAFF
TRBV5-1,15,TRBJ1-1,CASSLVGAMNTEAFF
TRBV5-1,14,TRBJ2-3,CASSFKEFTDTQYF
TRBV7-3,13,TRBJ2-1,CASTSTGVHEQFF
TRBV7-2,14,TRBJ2-5,CASSPVWGRETQYF
TRBV7-2,15,TRBJ2-2,CASSLGGGSAGELFF
TRBV29-1,18,TRBJ2-5,CSVSKAGLAGISQETQYF
TRBV5-6,12,TRBJ2-3,CASSWISDTQYF
TRBV14,13,TRBJ2-5,CASSQVLVETQYF
TRBV5-5,14,TRBJ2-5,CASSLTLAGETQYF
TRBV12-3/TRBV12-4,13,TRBJ1-1,CASSKTSGLEAFF
TRBV20-1,13,TRBJ2-1,CSAKLAGRSEQFF
TRBV5-1,15,TRBJ1-5,CASSEQGLGNQPQHF
TRBV20-1,15,TRBJ2-3,CSASPQYRGTDTQYF
TRBV7-2,16,TRBJ2-4,CASSLVSGRAKNIQYF
TRBV18,15,TRBJ1-6,CASSPNSYRGSPLHF
TRBV7-9,14,TRBJ2-5,CASSRSEGRETQYF
TRBV5-1,16,TRBJ2-3,CASSGNRGSPADTQYF
TRBV5-1,16,TRBJ2-1,CASSSHEGGSYNEQFF
TRBV12-3/TRBV12-4,15,TRBJ2-1,CASSRGTSGNDEQFF
TRBV20-1,15,TRBJ2-7,CSASLPGLGLREQYF
TRBV4-2,16,TRBJ2-1,CASSQHTSGTPSEQFF
TRBV4-2,14,TRBJ2-3,CASSQGTSGDTQYF
TRBV7-2,14,TRBJ1-4,CASGKQGSNEKLFF
TRBV5-4,15,TRBJ2-2,CASSLPQTRHGELFF
TRBV12-3/TRBV12-4,14,TRBJ2-7,CASSLPVGANEQYF
TRBV20-1,11,TRBJ1-1,CSTYRSTEAFF
TRBV5-1,13,TRBJ2-1,CASRTSGSYEQFF
TRBV28,15,TRBJ2-2,CASSKLDRNTGELFF
TRBV7-2,16,TRBJ2-1,CASSLAGAGSYNEQFF
TRBV28,15,TRBJ1-4,CASRHPGAGDEKLFF
TRBV30,15,TRBJ2-3,CAWRWDQTAPILTYF